Following are 16 T cell receptor beta chains from one sample sequenced in a study of chemoradiotherapy in HPV16-positive cancers. The table came from immunoSEQ multiplex PCR; TCRdb's copy has only in-frame clones and leaves some out. There are a few thousand clones in the sample; around 77% occur only once, and around 9.3% lies in the top ten. The sample consisted of tumor tissue, taken from a patient who underwent chemoradiotherapy. The receptors shown here come from a human donor with HPV-associated anogenital cancer.

V usage is TRBV15 and J usage is TRBJ2-3, with no clear D. V lost 1 base and J 4 bases, leaving 12 bases between the germline ends. CDR1 LNHNV and CDR2 YYDKDF come from the germline V gene (reference sequence). The CDR3 covers 15 residues. CDR3 region: CATSRGGAGPDTQYF. CDR3 DNA sequence: TGTGCCACCAGCAGAGGAGGTGCAGGACCAGATACGCAGTATTTT.

The rearrangement joins TRBV10-3 to TRBJ2-7; D gene unclear. This CDR3 contains 15 residues. Trimming shortened V by 5 bases and J by 1 base, and 15 bases separated the two germline ends. In germline, CDR1 is ENHRY, CDR2 SYGVKD. The CDR3 protein is CAISPLSVKSYEQYF. CDR3 in DNA: TGTGCCATCAGTCCTCTGTCAGTAAAGTCCTACGAGCAGTACTTC.

The chain carries TRBV7-9 and TRBJ2-1; TRBD2 agrees at 8 bases. The CDR3 consists of 18 residues. V lost 6 bases to trimming and J lost 6 bases; unmatched junction nucleotides: 19. Germline CDR1 SEHNR, CDR2 FQNEAQ (reference sequence). The CDR3, as DNA: TGTGCCAGCAGTTTTAACTTAGTCACTGGGGCGGGGGGCAATGAGCAGTTCTTC. Protein product: CASSFNLVTGAGGNEQFF.

The V gene is TRBV7-9, the J gene TRBJ1-1; D gene unclear. CDR1 is SEHNR and CDR2 is FQNEAQ in the germline V gene (reference sequence). The CDR3 runs to 11 residues. V was cut by 5 bases and J by 8 bases, with 9 bases left in between. The chain's CDR3 is CASSPNVEAFF. The CDR3 DNA sequence: TGTGCCAGCAGCCCCAACGTGGAAGCTTTCTTT.

The V and J genes are TRBV9 and TRBJ2-6, with D unclear. Trimming cost V 4 bases and J 0 bases, with 8 bases left between them. CDR1 is SGDLS and CDR2 is YYNGEE in the germline V gene. The CDR3 runs to 15 residues. In nucleotides, the CDR3 is TGTGCCAGCAGCACGAGCAGCTCTGGGGCCAACGTCCTGACTTTC. Encoded protein: CASSTSSSGANVLTF.

This clone has a handful of counts. V usage is TRBV28 and J usage is TRBJ1-5; possible D gene TRBD1, 5 bases. Germline assignment: CDR1 MDHEN and CDR2 SYDVKM. The CDR3 totals 15 residues. Trimming removed 5 bases from V and 4 bases from J, with 15 bases in between. CDR3 amino acids: CASSDRGGGNQPQHF. The CDR3 coding sequence is TGTGCCAGCAGTGATCGGGGGGGGGGGAATCAGCCCCAGCATTTT.

This chain connects TRBV15 to TRBJ2-2; 9 bases align to TRBD1. Germline CDR1 and CDR2: LNHNV and YYDKDF (reference sequence). J gave up 5 bases and V 5 bases, and 6 bases lay outside the gene matches. The CDR3 is 15 amino acids. CDR3 DNA sequence: TGTGCCACCAGCGCCGGGACAGGGCAAACCGGGGAGCTGTTTTTT. This codes for CATSAGTGQTGELFF.

The chain employs TRBV19 and TRBJ1-1; 10 bases match TRBD1. V was clipped by 10 bases and J by 7 bases; unmatched bases: 9. The CDR3 has 13 amino acids. The V gene's germline CDR1 is LNHDA and CDR2 SQIVND (reference sequence). The CDR3 coding sequence is TGTGCCACCGCGGGACAGGGGATGGGTGAAGCTTTCTTT. It specifies CATAGQGMGEAFF.

The chain uses TRBV28 and TRBJ1-5; D is unclear. The CDR3 extends over 14 amino acids. The germline CDR1 and CDR2 sequences are MDHEN and SYDVKM. V was cut by 8 bases and J by 5 bases, with 16 bases left in between. Here the CDR3 DNA reads TGTGCCAGCCTCGACCGGGGTATTCATCAGCCCCAGCATTTT. The encoded protein is CASLDRGIHQPQHF.

This clone was counted a single time. This chain connects TRBV4-3 to TRBJ2-1; 10 bases are a match to TRBD2. The CDR3 is 20 residues long. The germline CDR1 and CDR2 sequences are LGHNA and YSLEER. V lost 0 bases to trimming and J lost 3 bases; unmatched junction nucleotides: 14. CDR3 bases: TGCGCCAGCAGCCAAGAAACCCCCAGCGGGAGGGCCAATAGCTACAATGAGCAGTTCTTC. This gives the protein CASSQETPSGRANSYNEQFF.

This chain joins TRBV5-4 and TRBJ2-7; D is ambiguous. Germline V gene lookup returns CDR1 SGHNT and CDR2 YYREEE (reference sequence). V was clipped by 0 bases and J by 2 bases, with 9 bases between them. The CDR3 has 14 amino acids. CDR3 sequence: CASSLARSPYEQYF. The CDR3 nucleotides are TGTGCCAGCAGCTTGGCGCGAAGCCCCTACGAGCAGTACTTC. Full variable domain (rest looked up from reference TRBV5-4 and TRBJ2-7): ETGVTQSPTHLIKTRGQQVTLRCSSQSGHNTVSWYQQALGQGPQFIFQYYREEENGRGNFPPRFSGLQFPNYSSELNVNALELDDSALYLCASSLARSPYEQYFGPGTRLTVT.

V gene TRBV25-1 combines with J gene TRBJ2-3; D tentatively fits TRBD1 or TRBD2 (5 bases each). This CDR3 has 16 residues. Germline V gene sequence: CDR1 MGHDK, CDR2 SYGVNS. The germline V and J ends were trimmed by 6 bases and 3 bases, with 19 bases remaining between them. The CDR3 protein is CASRGRAQKATDTQYF. CDR3 coding DNA: TGTGCCAGCAGGGGGCGGGCCCAAAAGGCAACAGATACGCAGTATTTT.

The chain combines TRBV5-1 with TRBJ1-2; 7 bases are a match to TRBD1. Unmatched junction bases numbered 4, after V lost 8 bases and J lost 3 bases. This CDR3 is 12 amino acids long. CDR1 and CDR2 from the germline V gene are SGHRS and YFSETQ. The CDR3 protein is CASGDSYYGYTF. Written as DNA, the CDR3 is TGCGCCAGTGGGGACAGCTACTATGGCTACACCTTC.

The genes are TRBV6-1 and TRBJ1-2; D is perhaps TRBD1 (6 bases). The germline CDR1 and CDR2 sequences are MNHNS and SASEGT. V was cut by 1 base and J by 4 bases, with 13 bases left in between. The CDR3 is 15 residues long. CDR3 protein: CASSEEGQGSYGYTF. CDR3 bases: TGTGCCAGCAGTGAAGAGGGGCAGGGGTCCTATGGCTACACCTTC.

J is TRBJ1-4 and V is TRBV6-5; D perhaps matches TRBD1 (5 bases). V lost 6 bases and J 13 bases, leaving 18 bases between the germline ends. The CDR3 is 13 amino acids. The germline V gene encodes CDR1 MNHEY and CDR2 SVGAGI. The CDR3 spells CASRTGVGSRLFF. The CDR3 nucleotides read TGTGCCAGCAGAACGGGGGTGGGAAGTCGACTGTTTTTT.

The chain uses TRBV28 and TRBJ1-2; TRBD1 matches at 7 bases. This CDR3 region has 14 residues. V lost 6 bases and J lost 7; bases outside the gene matches: 11. Germline CDR1 reads MDHEN; CDR2 reads SYDVKM. DNA of the CDR3: TGTGCCAGCAGCCGTGGACAGGATAGGGGTGGCTACACCTTC. It encodes CASSRGQDRGGYTF.